This passage covers 9 T cell receptor beta chains from one sample sequenced in a study of T cell repertoires in cytomegalovirus infection. No antigen has been identified for these receptors. TCRdb re-called the reads with MiXCR, one entry per CDR3 protein. The sample lists around 770,000 distinct CDR3 sequences; 25% to 30% were seen once. The starting material was cultured CD8+ T cells from PBMCs, obtained from culture after CMV antigen stimulation. The receptors come from a human donor in good health (CMV status not recorded). Some clones in this sample may be carry-over from other donors' samples.

This clonotype was counted once. This chain joins TRBV4-1 and TRBJ2-7; 8 bases map to TRBD2. The CDR3 has 15 amino acids. CDR1 MGHRA and CDR2 YSYEKL come from the germline V gene. V dropped 0 bases and J dropped 4; count of bases not matched to a gene: 5. CDR3 in amino acids: CASSQERGGRYEQYF. CDR3 DNA sequence: TGCGCCAGCAGCCAAGAACGGGGGGGCCGATACGAGCAGTACTTC.

The chain recombines TRBV27 with TRBJ2-5, with 7 positions matching TRBD2. The CDR3 is 16 amino acids. CDR1 MNHEY and CDR2 SMNVEV come from the germline V gene (reference sequence). V was clipped by 4 bases and J by 0 bases; unmatched bases: 8. The CDR3 DNA is TGTGCCAGCAGTTCCTTCCGAACTAGCGACCAAGAGACCCAGTACTTC. Translated, it gives CASSSFRTSDQETQYF.

This clonotype was seen only a few times. This chain uses TRBV2 with TRBJ2-4, with D hard to call. Germline CDR1 reads SNHLY; CDR2 reads FYNNEI. The CDR3 sequence is 15 residues long. The V and J ends lost 3 bases and 5 bases respectively, with 14 bases between them. The CDR3: CASSEAEILQNIQYF. The CDR3, as DNA: TGTGCCAGCAGTGAGGCGGAGATCCTGCAAAACATTCAGTACTTC. Variable domain in full (rest from reference TRBV2 and TRBJ2-4): EPEVTQTPSHQVTQMGQEVILRCVPISNHLYFYWYRQILGQKVEFLVSFYNNEISEKSEIFDDQFSVERPDGSNFTLKIRSTKLEDSAMYFCASSEAEILQNIQYFGAGTRLSVL.

The table lists this clonotype with a few counts. V gene TRBV6-2 or TRBV6-3 combines with J gene TRBJ2-5; 10 bases align to TRBD2. V gave up 7 bases and J gave up 2 bases; unmatched junction bases: 10. The V gene's germline CDR1 is MNHEY and CDR2 SVGEGT. The CDR3 spans 16 residues. The CDR3, as DNA: TGTGCCAGCATTAGGAGCGGGGGGGCTGGGCAAGAGACCCAGTACTTC. This encodes CASIRSGGAGQETQYF.

This clonotype came up many times. The CDR3 protein is CASSPGAPSYNEQFF. The CDR3 DNA is TGTGCCAGCAGCCCCGGGGCTCCTTCCTACAATGAGCAGTTCTTC. This chain links TRBV7-6 with TRBJ2-1; D might be TRBD1 or TRBD2, each matching 5 bases. Germline V gene lookup returns CDR1 SGHVS and CDR2 FNYEAQ. The CDR3 loop spans 15 amino acids. The V end lost 5 bases, the J end lost 1 base, and 12 bases lay between the germline ends. The full variable domain, completed using reference TRBV7-6 and TRBJ2-1, is GAGVSQSPRYKVTKRGQDVALRCDPISGHVSLYWYRQALGQGPEFLTYFNYEAQQDKSGLPNDRFSAERPEGSISTLTIQRTEQRDSAMYRCASSPGAPSYNEQFFGPGTRLTVL.

This clonotype was found a few times. The V call is TRBV11-2, the J call TRBJ1-6; D is uncertain. Germline assignment: CDR1 SGHAT and CDR2 FQNNGV. With 0 bases removed from V and 0 bases from J, the gap between germline ends came to 9 bases. The CDR3 loop spans 17 amino acids. In nucleotides, the CDR3 is TGTGCCAGCAGCTTAGATCCGGGAAGCTCCTATAATTCACCCCTCCACTTT. Encoded protein: CASSLDPGSSYNSPLHF. The whole variable domain, remainder taken from reference TRBV11-2 and TRBJ1-6, is EAGVAQSPRYKIIEKRQSVAFWCNPISGHATLYWYQQILGQGPKLLIQFQNNGVVDDSQLPKDRFSAERLKGVDSTLKIQPAKLEDSAVYLCASSLDPGSSYNSPLHFGNGTRLTVT.

A word on this clonotype: One junction end does not reproduce the germline sequence, and a read error may be involved. The chain is built from TRBV2 and TRBJ1-5; D not resolved. Germline V CDR1 and CDR2: SNHLY, FYNNEI. This CDR3 has 15 amino acids. The CDR3 region has the DNA TGTGCCAGCAGTCCCGCCCGAGGGAGCAATCAGCTCCAGCATTTT. This translates into CASSPARGSNQLQHF.

CDR3 sequence (DNA): TGCAGTGCTTGGACAGGGGCCCAAGAGACCCAGTACTTC. Its protein product is CSAWTGAQETQYF. The rearrangement links TRBV20-1 to TRBJ2-5; 9 bases fit TRBD1. After removal of 5 bases from V and 1 base from J, the junction contained 2 bases not matched to a gene. The CDR3 totals 13 residues. Per the germline V gene, CDR1 is DFQATT and CDR2 is SNEGSKA (reference sequence).

The table lists this clonotype with a few counts. V gene TRBV7-9 combines with J gene TRBJ2-7; unclear D gene. Trimming shortened V by 1 base and J by 3 bases, and 16 bases separated the two germline ends. Germline assignment: CDR1 SEHNR and CDR2 FQNEAQ (reference sequence). The CDR3 is 16 residues long. The CDR3 loop reads CASSLEFTPRLYEQYV. The CDR3 DNA follows: TGTGCCAGCAGCTTAGAATTCACCCCTAGGCTCTACGAGCAGTACGTC.